Below, 30 T cell receptor beta chains from the same sample are listed, as sequenced in a study of PD-L1 blockade in urothelial cancer. TCRdb's copy holds only in-frame clones and misses some; the assay was immunoSEQ multiplex PCR. The table lists around 40,000 clones, approximately 91% of them singletons. Specified time point: pretreatment peripheral blood. The source material was PBMCs, sampled around atezolizumab (anti-PD-L1) treatment. These receptors all stem from a woman aged 55-70 years with urothelial cancer.

V and J are TRBV19 and TRBJ2-7, with a possible D match to TRBD1 (6 bases). From germline, CDR1 is LNHDA and CDR2 SQIVND (reference sequence). Trimming cost V 1 base and J 3 bases, with 13 bases left between them. The CDR3 is made up of 15 amino acids. The CDR3 loop is CASSIAYGQSYEQYF. Here the CDR3 DNA reads TGTGCCAGTAGTATAGCATACGGACAGAGCTACGAGCAGTACTTC.

V is TRBV19 and J is TRBJ2-1; TRBD1 agrees at 7 bases. V gave up 7 bases and J gave up 0 bases; unmatched junction bases: 18. Germline CDR1 LNHDA, CDR2 SQIVND (reference sequence). The CDR3 length is 19 residues. This chain's CDR3 is CASIATGPLGRGSYNEQFF. CDR3 sequence (DNA): TGTGCCAGTATAGCGACAGGGCCCCTGGGACGAGGCTCCTACAATGAGCAGTTCTTC. Complete variable domain (other parts from reference TRBV19 and TRBJ2-1): DGGITQSPKYLFRKEGQNVTLSCEQNLNHDAMYWYRQDPGQGLRLIYYSQIVNDFQKGDIAEGYSVSREKKESFPLTVTSAQKNPTAFYLCASIATGPLGRGSYNEQFFGPGTRLTVL.

This clone has a handful of counts. The rearrangement links TRBV7-9 to TRBJ2-1, with 10 bases aligning to TRBD2. Trimming at V came to 7 bases and at J to 8 bases, leaving 14 bases not matched to a gene. From germline, CDR1 is SEHNR and CDR2 FQNEAQ (reference sequence). This CDR3 is built from 16 residues. CDR3 amino acids: CASTLGRASGSHEQFF. As DNA, the CDR3 is TGTGCCAGCACTCTGGGAAGGGCTAGCGGGAGTCATGAGCAGTTCTTC.

This rearrangement joins TRBV9 to TRBJ2-3; tentatively, D is TRBD2 (6 bases). V was cut by 0 bases and J by 1 base, with 9 bases left in between. CDR3 length equals 15 residues. Germline CDR1 is SGDLS and CDR2 is YYNGEE. The CDR3 sequence is CASSVGGTRTDTQYF. The DNA for the CDR3 is TGTGCCAGCAGCGTAGGGGGGACTCGCACAGATACGCAGTATTTT. Based on the CDR3 plus reference TRBV9 and TRBJ2-3, the full variable domain is DSGVTQTPKHLITATGQRVTLRCSPRSGDLSVYWYQQSLDQGLQFLIQYYNGEERAKGNILERFSAQQFPDLHSELNLSSLELGDSALYFCASSVGGTRTDTQYFGPGTRLTVL.

CDR3 sequence: CASSQQGNRYEQYF. CDR3 sequence (DNA): TGTGCCAGCAGTCAACAGGGGAATCGCTACGAGCAGTACTTC. V is TRBV6-5 and J is TRBJ2-7; 7 bases agree with TRBD1. Losses at the gene ends were 5 bases for V and 3 bases for J; bases not matched to a gene: 7. Per germline, CDR1 MNHEY and CDR2 SVGAGI. The CDR3 has 14 residues.

The rearrangement uses TRBV28 and TRBJ2-1; D perhaps matches TRBD2 (6 bases). CDR3 length equals 15 residues. The germline gives CDR1 MDHEN, CDR2 SYDVKM. Trimming removed 3 bases at V and 8 bases at J, with 17 bases between. The CDR3 DNA reads TGTGCCAGCAGTTTTAGCGGAGCCAGGGAGGATGAGCAGTTCTTC. Its translation: CASSFSGAREDEQFF.

The rearrangement joins TRBV11-2 to TRBJ2-1; 11 bases map to TRBD2. V dropped 2 bases and J dropped 7; count of bases not matched to a gene: 7. This CDR3 is 16 amino acids long. The germline gives CDR1 SGHAT, CDR2 FQNNGV. DNA of the CDR3: TGTGCCAGCAGCTTACGAGTAGCGGGAGGGAGGAATGAGCAGTTCTTC. This translates into CASSLRVAGGRNEQFF.

The CDR3 here is CASSSGLALEQYF. The CDR3 region has the DNA TGTGCCAGCAGCTCCGGACTAGCCCTCGAGCAGTACTTC. This chain links TRBV7-9 with TRBJ2-7; 8 bases line up with TRBD2. CDR1 is SEHNR and CDR2 is FQNEAQ in the germline V gene (reference sequence). V dropped 4 bases and J dropped 6; count of bases not matched to a gene: 5. The CDR3 consists of 13 residues.

V and J are TRBV2 and TRBJ1-2, with a weak D call TRBD1 (5 bases). Trimming cost V 3 bases and J 7 bases, with 21 bases left between them. Germline V gene sequence: CDR1 SNHLY, CDR2 FYNNEI. The CDR3 has 16 residues. CDR3 sequence: CASSETLSGRVSGYTF. The DNA of the CDR3 is TGTGCCAGCAGTGAGACGTTATCAGGGCGCGTCAGTGGCTACACCTTC.

The chain employs TRBV7-9 and TRBJ2-7, with 7 bases matching TRBD2. Trimming removed 5 bases from V and 0 bases from J; junction bases left unmatched: 7. From germline, CDR1 is SEHNR and CDR2 FQNEAQ (reference sequence). This CDR3 has 15 amino acids. The CDR3: CASSPFSGLSYEQYF. CDR3 DNA sequence: TGTGCCAGCAGCCCGTTTAGCGGGCTCTCCTACGAGCAGTACTTC.

The chain is built from TRBV5-1 and TRBJ2-3, with 7 bases lining up with TRBD1. CDR1 SGHRS and CDR2 YFSETQ come from the germline V gene. The ends lost 2 bases at V and 6 bases at J; junction bases unmatched: 12. This CDR3 has 16 residues. CDR3 in DNA: TGCGCCAGCAGCTTTTACCCCGACAGGGTTGGCGATACGCAGTATTTT. This codes for CASSFYPDRVGDTQYF.

This chain links TRBV2 with TRBJ2-5; D remains ambiguous. The CDR3 runs to 11 residues. The V gene's germline CDR1 is SNHLY and CDR2 FYNNEI. V was trimmed by 6 bases and J by 5 bases, leaving 7 bases between them. The CDR3 sequence is CASRASETQYF. For the CDR3, the DNA is TGTGCCAGCAGGGCTTCTGAGACCCAGTACTTC. Drawing the rest from reference TRBV2 and TRBJ2-5, the complete variable domain is EPEVTQTPSHQVTQMGQEVILRCVPISNHLYFYWYRQILGQKVEFLVSFYNNEISEKSEIFDDQFSVERPDGSNFTLKIRSTKLEDSAMYFCASRASETQYFGPGTRLLVL.

The chain joins TRBV7-9 to TRBJ1-5; 7 bases map to TRBD1. This CDR3 comprises 18 residues. V dropped 4 bases and J dropped 0; count of bases not matched to a gene: 12. Germline CDR1 and CDR2: SEHNR and FQNEAQ (reference sequence). The CDR3 bases are TGTGCCAGCAGCTCCTCGACAGGGTTGGGATATAGCAATCAGCCCCAGCATTTT. It codes for CASSSSTGLGYSNQPQHF.

The gene calls are TRBV7-3 and TRBJ2-3; no reliable D call. Germline V gives CDR1 SGHTA, CDR2 FQGTGA. The CDR3 loop spans 13 amino acids. V was shortened by 2 bases and J by 3 bases, with 6 bases between the two germline ends. CDR3 in amino acids: CASSLVVTDTQYF. In nucleotides, the CDR3 is TGTGCCAGCAGCTTAGTAGTTACAGATACGCAGTATTTT. Full variable domain (missing parts from reference TRBV7-3 and TRBJ2-3): GAGVSQTPSNKVTEKGKYVELRCDPISGHTALYWYRQSLGQGPEFLIYFQGTGAADDSGLPNDRFFAVRPEGSVSTLKIQRTERGDSAVYLCASSLVVTDTQYFGPGTRLTVL.

V usage is TRBV7-6 and J usage is TRBJ2-2, with D tentatively TRBD2 (6 bases). Germline V lookup: CDR1 SGHVS, CDR2 FNYEAQ. This CDR3 is 15 amino acids long. Trimming stripped 2 bases from V and 5 bases from J, with 12 bases between. Here the CDR3 DNA reads TGTGCCAGCAGCTTATCCGGGAGTAAGACCGGGGAGCTGTTTTTT. Amino acid sequence: CASSLSGSKTGELFF.

This sequence joins TRBV4-1 and TRBJ2-7, with 8 bases fitting TRBD1. Germline V gene data show CDR1 as MGHRA and CDR2 as YSYEKL. After removal of 0 bases from V and 3 bases from J, the junction contained 4 bases not matched to a gene. The CDR3 has 15 amino acids. CDR3 nucleotide sequence: TGCGCCAGCAGCCAAGAGGACAGGGTAGGCTACGAGCAGTACTTC. It yields the protein CASSQEDRVGYEQYF.

This chain connects TRBV12-5 to TRBJ2-3; no definite D call. The V and J ends lost 8 bases and 5 bases respectively, with 8 bases between them. This CDR3 has 11 amino acids. Germline CDR1 LGHNT, CDR2 FRNRAP. The CDR3 sequence is CASRGIDTQYF. The CDR3 DNA reads TGTGCTAGTCGCGGAATAGATACGCAGTATTTT.

The chain couples TRBV7-9 to TRBJ2-6, with D tentatively TRBD2 (7 bases). The V gene lost 6 bases and the J gene lost 0 bases, with 9 bases spanning the gap. The CDR3 length is 15 residues. Germline CDR1 and CDR2: SEHNR and FQNEAQ (reference sequence). The CDR3 nucleotides are TGTGCCAGCAGGGGAGGGGGCTCTGGGGCCAACGTCCTGACTTTC. It translates to CASRGGGSGANVLTF.

The J gene is TRBJ1-2, the V gene TRBV7-2, with 7 bases lining up with TRBD1. The germline CDR1 and CDR2 sequences are SGHTA and FQGNSA. After removal of 4 bases from V and 4 bases from J, the junction contained 3 bases not matched to a gene. CDR3 length: 13 residues. The CDR3 sequence is CASSSTGTYGYTF. In DNA, the CDR3 is TGTGCCAGCAGCTCGACAGGGACCTATGGCTACACCTTC.

The V call is TRBV7-8, the J call TRBJ1-1; the D gene is possibly TRBD1 (5 bases). Per the germline V gene, CDR1 is SGHVS and CDR2 is FQNEAQ. The CDR3 runs 14 residues. Between the trimmed V and J ends, which lost 1 base and 6 bases, there was a span of 12 bases. CDR3 amino acids: CASSLVSGRPEAFF. The DNA of the CDR3 is TGTGCCAGCAGCTTAGTCTCAGGGCGGCCTGAAGCTTTCTTT. Filled out from reference TRBV7-8 and TRBJ1-1, the complete variable domain reads GAGVSQSPRYKVAKRGQDVALRCDPISGHVSLFWYQQALGQGPEFLTYFQNEAQLDKSGLPSDRFFAERPEGSVSTLKIQRTQQEDSAVYLCASSLVSGRPEAFFGQGTRLTVV.

V is TRBV5-1 and J is TRBJ1-1; D gene unclear. Trimming stripped 0 bases from V and 1 base from J, with 10 bases between. Germline CDR1 reads SGHRS; CDR2 reads YFSETQ. The CDR3 is 15 residues long. DNA of the CDR3: TGCGCCAGCAGCTTGGGACTGGGTGAGAACACTGAAGCTTTCTTT. Translated: CASSLGLGENTEAFF.

This chain joins TRBV19 and TRBJ2-3; TRBD2 aligns across 12 bases. The CDR3 is 15 amino acids. J gave up 3 bases and V 7 bases, and 5 bases lay outside the gene matches. CDR1 and CDR2 from the germline V gene are LNHDA and SQIVND (reference sequence). CDR3 sequence: CASKILAGGTDTQYF. In nucleotides, the CDR3 is TGTGCCAGTAAAATACTAGCGGGAGGAACAGATACGCAGTATTTT.

This clone came up a few times. The CDR3 nucleotides read TGTGCCAGCAGCTCCGGACATGTCACCGGGGAGCTGTTTTTT. Encoded protein: CASSSGHVTGELFF. The chain uses TRBV5-6 and TRBJ2-2; perhaps TRBD1 as D (5 bases). The CDR3 sequence is 14 residues long. CDR1 SGHDT and CDR2 YYEEEE come from the germline V gene. V lost 3 bases to trimming and J lost 4 bases, with 10 bases between them.

The chain has TRBV9 and TRBJ2-1; 8 positions agree with TRBD2. The CDR3 covers 15 residues. V shed 6 bases and J 10 bases; nucleotides not matched to a gene: 15. Germline CDR1 is SGDLS and CDR2 is YYNGEE. DNA for the CDR3: TGTGCCAGCAACGAAGCGGGAGAAAGCGGAAGGGAGCAGTTCTTC. Residues: CASNEAGESGREQFF.

This clone was counted only a few times. The V gene is TRBV6-5, the J gene TRBJ2-7; 8 bases match TRBD2. The CDR3 length is 14 residues. The trim removed 8 bases at V and 4 bases at J, leaving 10 bases unmatched. In germline, CDR1 is MNHEY, CDR2 SVGAGI. The CDR3 spells CASSLGLGKYEQYF. The DNA for the CDR3 is TGTGCCAGCTCACTGGGACTAGGGAAATACGAGCAGTACTTC.

This clone has more than one count but fewer than ten. CDR3 sequence: CASSRYGQLSGNTIYF. The CDR3 DNA follows: TGTGCCAGCAGCCGGTATGGACAGCTCTCTGGAAACACCATATATTTT. The V and J genes are TRBV5-5 and TRBJ1-3; possibly TRBD1 for D (6 bases). The V end lost 4 bases, the J end lost 0 bases, and 14 bases lay between the germline ends. This CDR3 region has 16 residues. The germline V gene encodes CDR1 SGHKS and CDR2 YYEKEE (reference sequence).

The V gene is TRBV28, the J gene TRBJ2-2; D is undetermined. CDR3 length: 15 residues. Germline V CDR1 and CDR2: MDHEN, SYDVKM. V lost 3 bases to trimming and J lost 4 bases, with 12 bases between them. The CDR3: CASSFLSGSTGELFF. The CDR3, as DNA: TGTGCCAGCAGTTTTTTATCCGGGTCCACCGGGGAGCTGTTTTTT.

The rearrangement joins TRBV28 to TRBJ2-3; 7 nucleotides agree with TRBD2. J was trimmed by 4 bases and V by 6 bases; bases with no gene match: 1. The CDR3 extends over 12 amino acids. CDR1 and CDR2 from the germline V gene are MDHEN and SYDVKM. The CDR3 spells CASRGGADTQYF. CDR3 nucleotides: TGTGCCAGCAGGGGGGGGGCAGATACGCAGTATTTT.

The chain employs TRBV5-4 and TRBJ1-1; the match to TRBD1 covers 7 bases. Losses at the gene ends were 4 bases for V and 0 bases for J; bases not matched to a gene: 3. Per the germline V gene, CDR1 is SGHNT and CDR2 is YYREEE (reference sequence). The CDR3 covers 14 residues. As DNA, the CDR3 is TGTGCCAGCAGCACCGGGACAGTGAACACTGAAGCTTTCTTT. Translating it yields CASSTGTVNTEAFF.

Here the CDR3 DNA reads TGCGCCAGCAGGGGAGACAACAATGAGCAGTTCTTC. This codes for CASRGDNNEQFF. The rearrangement links TRBV5-1 to TRBJ2-1, with D possibly TRBD2 on 5 matching bases. Trimming removed 5 bases at V and 5 bases at J, with 8 bases between. CDR1 and CDR2 from the germline V gene are SGHRS and YFSETQ. The CDR3 is 12 amino acids.